The 14 T cell receptor beta chains in this list originate from one sample, sequenced in a study of cytomegalovirus exposure and HLA in healthy donors. This PCR relied on a set of 60 Vbeta primers and 13 Jbeta primers. The repertoire was sequenced with immunoSEQ multiplex PCR; TCRdb's copy has only in-frame clones and lacks some. Its table records approximately 100,000 clones. Sequencing was carried out using PBMCs. These receptors originate from a man between 35 and 55 years old in good health and CMV-seronegative.

The chain links TRBV30 to TRBJ2-5; D is possibly TRBD1 (6 bases). The DNA end is a closer match to TRBJ2-7, so the J assignment may be wrong. The CDR3 spans 13 residues. Germline lookup yields CDR1 GTSNPN and CDR2 SVGIG (reference sequence). CDR3 bases: TGTGCCTGGAGTGAACAGGGATCCTACGAGCAGTACTTC. Its protein product is CAWSEQGSYEQYF.

The genes are TRBV18 and TRBJ1-1, with D tentatively TRBD1 (5 bases). The CDR3 runs to 15 residues. Germline V CDR1 and CDR2: KGHSH, LQKENI. Trimming took 0 bases from V and 1 from J, leaving 9 bases between them. The CDR3 is CASSPPGRANTEAFF. The CDR3 nucleotides are TGTGCCAGCTCACCACCGGGCAGGGCGAACACTGAAGCTTTCTTT.

The rearrangement uses TRBV7-9 and TRBJ1-3; TRBD1 matches at 9 bases. J gave up 3 bases and V 5 bases, and 5 bases lay outside the gene matches. Germline-derived CDR1 and CDR2 are SEHNR and FQNEAQ (reference sequence). The CDR3 is 15 amino acids. Written as DNA, the CDR3 is TGTGCCAGCAGCCGGGACAGGGCTTTTGGAAACACCATATATTTT. Residues: CASSRDRAFGNTIYF.

This chain connects TRBV4-3 to TRBJ2-7; 9 positions match TRBD1. Germline-derived CDR1 and CDR2 are LGHNA and YSLEER. The CDR3 has 15 residues. With 3 bases clipped from V and 5 bases from J, the junction kept 8 bases outside the gene matches. This chain's CDR3 is CASSHLTGGMNEQYF. The CDR3 DNA reads TGCGCCAGCAGCCACCTGACAGGGGGTATGAACGAGCAGTACTTC.

The rearrangement links TRBV7-2 to TRBJ2-7; 12 bases agree with TRBD2. CDR3 length: 17 amino acids. Trimming took 0 bases from V and 6 from J; bases not matched to a gene: 9. The germline gives CDR1 SGHTA, CDR2 FQGNSA. CDR3 region: CASSLALKTSGRGEQYF. The CDR3 nucleotides are TGTGCCAGCAGCTTAGCTTTGAAGACTAGCGGGAGAGGCGAGCAGTACTTC.

This chain connects TRBV9 to TRBJ2-2; D is perhaps TRBD2 (6 bases). V gave up 3 bases and J gave up 0 bases, with 9 bases separating them. This CDR3 has 15 amino acids. CDR1 is SGDLS, CDR2 YYNGEE, per germline. This CDR3 is CASSALATNTGELFF. The CDR3 DNA reads as TGTGCCAGCAGCGCCCTAGCGACGAACACCGGGGAGCTGTTTTTT.

This chain joins TRBV6-5 and TRBJ1-2, with 7 bases aligning to TRBD1. J was trimmed by 2 bases and V by 6 bases; bases with no gene match: 6. This CDR3 is built from 14 residues. Germline CDR1 reads MNHEY; CDR2 reads SVGAGI. The CDR3 is CASSPGTENYGYTF. For the CDR3, the DNA is TGTGCCAGCAGCCCCGGGACAGAAAACTATGGCTACACCTTC.

V gene TRBV2 combines with J gene TRBJ1-5, with 7 bases lining up with TRBD1. Per the germline V gene, CDR1 is SNHLY and CDR2 is FYNNEI. This CDR3 is built from 15 residues. V was clipped by 7 bases and J by 7 bases; unmatched bases: 13. The CDR3 DNA reads TGTGCCAGCAAAATGATTGGGACAGACGGACAGCCCCAGCATTTT. Translated: CASKMIGTDGQPQHF. Complete variable domain (other parts from reference TRBV2 and TRBJ1-5): EPEVTQTPSHQVTQMGQEVILRCVPISNHLYFYWYRQILGQKVEFLVSFYNNEISEKSEIFDDQFSVERPDGSNFTLKIRSTKLEDSAMYFCASKMIGTDGQPQHFGDGTRLSIL.

V usage is TRBV6-5 and J usage is TRBJ2-5; the match to TRBD1 covers 7 bases. The V gene end was trimmed by 9 bases and the J gene end by 2 bases; junction bases not matched to a gene: 6. CDR1 and CDR2 (germline): MNHEY, SVGAGI. This CDR3 contains 13 residues. CDR3 region: CASDSGQQETQYF. The CDR3, as DNA: TGTGCCAGTGATTCGGGACAGCAAGAGACCCAGTACTTC.

V gene TRBV28 combines with J gene TRBJ2-7; 14 nucleotides line up with TRBD2. Germline CDR1 MDHEN, CDR2 SYDVKM. V lost 5 bases to trimming and J lost 1 base; unmatched junction nucleotides: 16. The CDR3 has 20 amino acids. CDR3 sequence (DNA): TGTGCCAGCAGTCCCCCGCCCGGACTAGCGGGAGGACTGAATTCCTACGAGCAGTACTTC. This codes for CASSPPPGLAGGLNSYEQYF.

V gene TRBV19 combines with J gene TRBJ1-2, with 7 bases lining up with TRBD1. Germline V CDR1 and CDR2: LNHDA, SQIVND (reference sequence). J was trimmed by 0 bases and V by 3 bases; bases with no gene match: 4. The CDR3 runs 15 residues. In DNA, the CDR3 is TGTGCCAGTAGTATCACCGGGACAGCTAACTATGGCTACACCTTC. Its translation is CASSITGTANYGYTF.

This chain uses TRBV28 with TRBJ2-2; 10 positions agree with TRBD2. Per germline, CDR1 MDHEN and CDR2 SYDVKM. This CDR3 comprises 19 residues. With V trimmed by 5 bases and J by 1 base, 13 bases remained unmatched. This CDR3 reads CASSDIAGGQRVNTGELFF. Here the CDR3 DNA reads TGTGCCAGCAGTGATATAGCGGGAGGCCAAAGAGTGAACACCGGGGAGCTGTTTTTT.

The rearrangement uses TRBV7-2 and TRBJ1-2; the D is unclear. Looked up from germline, CDR1 is SGHTA and CDR2 is FQGNSA. This CDR3 spans 18 amino acids. V was cut by 2 bases and J by 0 bases, with 19 bases left in between. This chain's CDR3 is CASSLNVFWAGSNYGYTF. Written as DNA, the CDR3 is TGTGCCAGCAGCTTAAACGTCTTTTGGGCAGGTTCTAACTATGGCTACACCTTC.

The rearrangement joins TRBV7-2 to TRBJ1-1, with TRBD1 matching 8 bases. Unmatched junction bases numbered 3, after V lost 2 bases and J lost 1 base. Germline CDR1 reads SGHTA; CDR2 reads FQGNSA. This CDR3 contains 15 residues. DNA for the CDR3: TGTGCCAGCAGCTTATACGGGACAGGGAACACTGAAGCTTTCTTT. Translated: CASSLYGTGNTEAFF.